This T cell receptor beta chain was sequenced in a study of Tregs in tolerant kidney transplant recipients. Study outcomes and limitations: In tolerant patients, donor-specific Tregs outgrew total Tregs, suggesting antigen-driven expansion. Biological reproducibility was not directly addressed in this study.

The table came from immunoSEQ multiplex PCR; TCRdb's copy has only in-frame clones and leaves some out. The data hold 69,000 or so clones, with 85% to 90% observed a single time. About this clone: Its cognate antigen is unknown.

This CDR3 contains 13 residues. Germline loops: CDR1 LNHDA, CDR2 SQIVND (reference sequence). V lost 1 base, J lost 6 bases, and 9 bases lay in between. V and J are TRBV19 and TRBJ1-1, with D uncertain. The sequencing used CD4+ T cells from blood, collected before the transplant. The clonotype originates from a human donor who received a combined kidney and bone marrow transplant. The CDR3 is CASSIGVGAEAFF. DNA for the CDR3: TGTGCCAGTAGTATAGGGGTGGGCGCTGAAGCTTTCTTT.